This paragraph reports one TCR beta chain. No cognate antigen has been identified for it. No base quality values were provided; no much bigger clone lies one nucleotide off. The record originates from a study of lymphopenia after photon versus proton radiotherapy (dated by TCRdb to between 2018 and 2021). Regarding the study in general: In patients with gastrointestinal tumors who developed high-grade lymphopenia, the study compared the immunological effects of photon radiation therapy with those of proton radiation therapy. A cohort of about 20 patients with gastrointestinal tumors who received either photon or proton therapy and subsequently developed lymphopenia was included. The goal of the study was to describe how the two radiation modalities differ in their effects on the immune system.

The library was prepared using the immunoSEQ multiplex PCR assay. T cell repertoires were profiled by deep sequencing of rearranged TCR beta loci, alongside multiparametric flow cytometry. This is the immuneACCESS table as TCRdb keeps it, with only in-frame sequences that have V and J called. A part of the clones is gone; compared with another copy, unresolved V genes explain less than half, and the rest is unexplained. The sample table holds 4,900 or so clones, of which approximately 88% were seen once. The biggest ten clones account for about 23% of the sample. The study at large found these results: Relative stability during treatment was observed in proton-treated patients, whereas loss of naive T cells and TCR diversity and gain of effector/memory populations were observed in photon-treated patients. Across the cohort, a larger post-nadir drop in TCR diversity was inversely correlated with overall survival time among patients who died. The authors looked at the survival association only in patients who died, and they framed better survival with proton therapy as a possibility rather than a demonstrated result. Once the lymphocyte count had reached its nadir, the repertoires of photon-treated patients showed oligoclonal expansion, particularly of CD8+ Temra cells, and this expansion drove the decline in diversity.

From the cysteine up to the phenylalanine, the CDR3 has a length of 14 residues. Left in the record is the CDR3 DNA by itself, 42 bases read in frame from the first base. Trimming at the junction amounts to 6 bases on V and 7 bases on J, and the germline ends lie 18 bases apart. CDR1 and CDR2 are drawn from the germline V gene (reference sequence): MNHEY, SMNVEV. This clonotype was obtained from an older man with cholangiocarcinoma. Sample: peripheral blood, taken from a patient treated with photon-based radiotherapy. This chain joins TRBV27 to TRBJ1-1; TRBD1 might be the D gene, on 6 matching bases. The CDR3 amino acid sequence is: CASRPTGTQNEAFF. The nucleotides are TGTGCCAGCAGGCCGACCGGGACACAGAATGAAGCTTTCTTT.